This T cell receptor beta chain was identified during a study of blood T cell repertoires in COVID-19. Germline values: CDR1 MNHNY, CDR2 SVGAGI (reference sequence). V lost 2 bases and J 8 bases, leaving 9 bases between the germline ends. This CDR3 spans 13 amino acids. The data were produced by immunoSEQ multiplex PCR, yet TCRdb's version contains in-frame clones alone and is incomplete. The sample records roughly 120,000 clones, 85% to 90% being singletons. Sequencing input: peripheral blood. This sequence was found in a woman aged 55-69 years with COVID-19, enrolled during active disease. The rearrangement links TRBV6-6 to TRBJ1-4; D not resolved. The CDR3 bases are TGTGCCAGCAGTTACCCGACAAGGGAAAAACTGTTTTTT. Translated: CASSYPTREKLFF.